These 10 T cell receptor beta chains originate from one sample sequenced in a study of T cell responses to AZD1222 COVID-19 vaccine. The data were produced by immunoSEQ multiplex PCR, yet TCRdb's version contains in-frame clones alone and is incomplete. The sample yields about 170,000 clones, roughly 90% seen once. Material: peripheral blood, obtained on day 0 of AZD1222 vaccination. All receptors derive from an adult in good health.

Here the CDR3 DNA reads TGTGCCAGCAGCTTACAGAGATCGAACACTGAAGCTTTCTTT. Its protein is CASSLQRSNTEAFF. This chain uses TRBV7-2 with TRBJ1-1; no clear D gene. V was pared by 2 bases and J by 1 base, with 8 bases between. CDR1 and CDR2 (germline): SGHTA, FQGNSA. CDR3 length: 14 residues.

The CDR3: CSASSTRSYEQYF. The CDR3 region has the DNA TGCAGTGCTAGTAGCACCCGTTCCTACGAGCAGTACTTC. The chain has TRBV20-1 and TRBJ2-7; D gene ambiguous. The CDR3 consists of 13 residues. The germline V gene encodes CDR1 DFQATT and CDR2 SNEGSKA (reference sequence). V lost 3 bases and J 1 base, leaving 10 bases between the germline ends.

The chain joins TRBV29-1 to TRBJ2-3; no definite D call. V dropped 6 bases and J dropped 6 bases, with 13 bases sitting between them. CDR3 size: 12 residues. Germline-derived CDR1 and CDR2 are SQVTM and ANQGSEA. CDR3 loop: CSVGSGRDTQYF. The CDR3 DNA reads as TGCAGCGTAGGGTCAGGTAGGGATACGCAGTATTTT.

V and J are TRBV11-2 and TRBJ2-1; D uncertain. Germline values: CDR1 SGHAT, CDR2 FQNNGV. V was cut by 4 bases and J by 6 bases, with 7 bases left in between. The CDR3 is made up of 12 amino acids. Here the CDR3 reads CASSSVGNEQFF. As DNA, the CDR3 is TGTGCCAGCAGCTCCGTGGGCAATGAGCAGTTCTTC.

The rearrangement uses TRBV5-4 and TRBJ2-2; D call uncertain. This CDR3 is built from 16 residues. Germline V gives CDR1 SGHNT, CDR2 YYREEE (reference sequence). V shed 2 bases and J shed 3 bases, with 14 bases lying between them. The CDR3 DNA follows: TGTGCCAGCAGCTTTGGCCTAAGGGTGGACACCGGGGAGCTGTTTTTT. Encoded protein: CASSFGLRVDTGELFF.

The J gene is TRBJ2-2, the V gene TRBV7-9, with 8 bases that match TRBD2. Germline CDR1 is SEHNR and CDR2 is FQNEAQ (reference sequence). V shed 3 bases, J shed 4 bases, and the junction held 4 bases outside the gene matches. CDR3 size: 15 residues. CDR3 nucleotides: TGTGCCAGCAGCTTGAGAAGCGGGGGCACCGGGGAGCTGTTTTTT. This translates into CASSLRSGGTGELFF.

Written as DNA, the CDR3 is TGTGCCAGCAGCTTAGCGGGGACTGGGAGAAATCAGCCCCAGCATTTT. Protein: CASSLAGTGRNQPQHF. The J gene is TRBJ1-5, the V gene TRBV7-8, with TRBD1 as a possible D gene (5 bases). Per germline, CDR1 SGHVS and CDR2 FQNEAQ. The CDR3 has 16 amino acids. V lost 0 bases and J lost 4, with 13 bases in between.

This chain uses TRBV7-2 with TRBJ2-7, with TRBD1 as a possible D gene (5 bases). Germline V gives CDR1 SGHTA, CDR2 FQGNSA. The V end lost 1 base, the J end lost 3 bases, and 10 bases lay between the germline ends. CDR3 length: 14 residues. CDR3 residues: CASSLDLDSYEQYF. DNA for the CDR3: TGTGCCAGCAGCTTAGATCTAGACAGCTACGAGCAGTACTTC.

The V and J genes are TRBV6-5 and TRBJ1-6; no firm D call. Trimming took off 0 bases at V and 7 bases at J, with 13 bases between the two ends. Germline lookup yields CDR1 MNHEY and CDR2 SVGAGI. The CDR3 is 16 amino acids. CDR3 DNA sequence: TGTGCCAGCAGTTACTCTTCAAAGGGAGGAAATTCACCCCTCCACTTT. Its protein product is CASSYSSKGGNSPLHF.

The V and J genes are TRBV7-3 and TRBJ2-3; 7 bases align to TRBD1. The CDR3 covers 14 residues. With V trimmed by 2 bases and J by 7 bases, 6 bases remained unmatched. Germline V gene lookup returns CDR1 SGHTA and CDR2 FQGTGA. CDR3 region: CASSLRQGMNTQYF. The CDR3 DNA reads TGTGCCAGCAGCTTACGACAGGGCATGAATACGCAGTATTTT. Looking up the rest from reference TRBV7-3 and TRBJ2-3 gives the full variable domain: GAGVSQTPSNKVTEKGKYVELRCDPISGHTALYWYRQSLGQGPEFLIYFQGTGAADDSGLPNDRFFAVRPEGSVSTLKIQRTERGDSAVYLCASSLRQGMNTQYFGPGTRLTVL.